This is a list of T cell receptor beta chains from one sample in a study of PD-L1 blockade in urothelial cancer. The protocol was immunoSEQ multiplex PCR, while the TCRdb copy is restricted to in-frame clones and leaves out a portion. The profile covers about 57,000 clones, with 80% to 90% appearing a single time and around 5.7% taken by the ten largest. The material sequenced was PBMCs, taken around atezolizumab (anti-PD-L1) treatment. The receptors shown here come from a man in his 70s with urothelial cancer. The CDR3 runs from the conserved cysteine through the conserved F or W. D genes are given only for firm matches. Clone size is shown for a subset of rows, as once, few, many or a class of expanded clone.

d_call,clone_size,j_call,v_call,cdr3_nt,cdr3_aa
TRBD2,NA,TRBJ2-2,TRBV5-1,TGCGCCAGCACCCCGGGGGGGACCGGGGAGCTGTTTTTT,CASTPGGTGELFF
NA,NA,TRBJ1-5,TRBV19,TGTGCCAGTAGGGGCACCTCCTGGGGCAATCAGCCCCAGCATTTT,CASRGTSWGNQPQHF
NA,NA,TRBJ2-1,TRBV7-2,TGTGCCAGCAGCCGTACGCGGGTCCGACGGGATGAGCAGTTCTTC,CASSRTRVRRDEQFF
TRBD2,medium-sized,TRBJ2-3,TRBV27,TGTGCCACCGCGAGGACTAGCGGGGCGCCCCGCACAGATACGCAGTATTTT,CATARTSGAPRTDTQYF
TRBD1,NA,TRBJ1-6,TRBV27,TGTGCCAGCAGTACCACCCGGGACAGCAATAATTCACCCCTCCACTTT,CASSTTRDSNNSPLHF
TRBD2,NA,TRBJ2-3,TRBV5-5,TGTGCCAGCAGTTCTAGCGGGGCCGAAAATACGCAGTATTTT,CASSSSGAENTQYF
NA,few,TRBJ2-7,TRBV6-1,TGTGCCAGCCGGACAGCATACGAGCAGTACTTC,CASRTAYEQYF
NA,NA,TRBJ1-4,TRBV7-2,TGTGCCAGCAGCTTTAGGAGTAATGAAAAACTGTTTTTT,CASSFRSNEKLFF
TRBD2,NA,TRBJ2-2,TRBV4-2,TGTGCCAGCAGCCAAGATCTGACTAGCGGGAAGAACACCGGGGAGCTGTTTTTT,CASSQDLTSGKNTGELFF
TRBD2,NA,TRBJ2-1,TRBV19,TGTGCCAGTAGTATGAGCGGGGGATACTACAATGAGCAGTTCTTC,CASSMSGGYYNEQFF
NA,NA,TRBJ1-3,TRBV2,TGTGCCAGCAGTGCGTCAAACACCATATATTTT,CASSASNTIYF
NA,few,TRBJ2-2,TRBV7-6,TGTGCCAGCAGCTTAGAACACAACACCGGGGAGCTGTTTTTT,CASSLEHNTGELFF
TRBD1,NA,TRBJ1-1,TRBV5-1,TGCGCCAGCAGCTTGGAGGGACAGGGTTGGACTGAAGCTTTCTTT,CASSLEGQGWTEAFF
NA,NA,TRBJ2-1,TRBV7-3,TGTGCCAGCAGCTCCCAGGGAGGCGGCAATGAGCAGTTCTTC,CASSSQGGGNEQFF
NA,NA,TRBJ2-5,TRBV6-1,TGTGCCAGCAGTGCCCCACCCGCGGGGAGTGGAGAGACCCAGTACTTC,CASSAPPAGSGETQYF
TRBD1,NA,TRBJ1-4,TRBV5-1,TGCGCCAGCAGCTCTTCGACAGGGGGTAATGAAAAACTGTTTTTT,CASSSSTGGNEKLFF
TRBD2,NA,TRBJ2-7,TRBV5-6,TGTGCCAGCAGCTTGGCACTAGCGGGCTCCTACGAGCAGTACTTC,CASSLALAGSYEQYF
TRBD1,NA,TRBJ1-1,TRBV5-1,TGCGCCAGCAGCTCCGGGACAGGGGTAATTGAAGCTTTCTTT,CASSSGTGVIEAFF
TRBD2,NA,TRBJ2-1,TRBV28,TGTGCCAGCCGTGTAATAGCGGGACCCCGAAATAACTACAATGAGCAGTTCTTC,CASRVIAGPRNNYNEQFF
TRBD2,NA,TRBJ2-2,TRBV6-1,TGTGCCAGCAGTGAAGGGGGGGGTCCGGGGGAGCTGTTTTTT,CASSEGGGPGELFF
NA,NA,TRBJ1-2,TRBV9,TGTGCCAGCAGCGTAGGGGAGGCCAACTATGGCTACACCTTC,CASSVGEANYGYTF
TRBD2,NA,TRBJ2-7,TRBV14,TGTGCCAGCAGCCCCTTAGCGGGGGGGGGCTACGAGCAGTACTTC,CASSPLAGGGYEQYF
TRBD1,NA,TRBJ2-1,TRBV5-4,TGTGCCAGCAGCGCCGACAGGGGCGCCTACAATGAGCAGTTCTTC,CASSADRGAYNEQFF
TRBD2,NA,TRBJ2-5,TRBV9,TGTGCCAGCAGCCGGATGGGAGGCGGGGGGGCCCAAGAGACCCAGTACTTC,CASSRMGGGGAQETQYF
TRBD2,NA,TRBJ2-1,TRBV5-1,TGCGCCAGCAGCTTGCAAGCGGGGGGGGATAATGAGCAGTTCTTC,CASSLQAGGDNEQFF
NA,NA,TRBJ2-3,TRBV9,TGTGCCAGCAGCGTAGAGGGGTCGGCAGATACGCAGTATTTT,CASSVEGSADTQYF
TRBD1,NA,TRBJ1-2,TRBV6-5,TGTGCCAGCAGCCGAAGGGGACAGGGTGGTGGCTACACCTTC,CASSRRGQGGGYTF
TRBD1,NA,TRBJ2-5,TRBV10-1,TGCGCCAGCAGGAGGACAGGGGCCCCCGAGACCCAGTACTTC,CASRRTGAPETQYF
NA,NA,TRBJ2-1,TRBV5-8,TGTGCCAGCAGCTCTGGTGATCCTAGCTCCTACAATGAGCAGTTCTTC,CASSSGDPSSYNEQFF
NA,NA,TRBJ2-3,TRBV2,TGTGCCAGCAGTTCGAGTCGACTCCACGGTGCAGATACGCAGTATTTT,CASSSSRLHGADTQYF
TRBD2,few,TRBJ2-2,TRBV4-2,TGTGCCAGCAGCGCCGGGACTAGCGGTGGCGGGGAGCTGTTTTTT,CASSAGTSGGGELFF
TRBD2,NA,TRBJ2-1,TRBV5-5,TGTGCCAGCAGCCTGGGACTAGCCAGTCAGTTCTTC,CASSLGLASQFF
NA,NA,TRBJ2-2,TRBV7-3,TGTGCCAGCAGCCCCGACATGGGTGCCGGGGAGCTGTTTTTT,CASSPDMGAGELFF
TRBD1,once,TRBJ1-4,TRBV6-1,TGTGCCAGCAGTGAAGGGACAGGGGAGGTGTATGAAAAACTGTTTTTT,CASSEGTGEVYEKLFF
NA,NA,TRBJ1-1,TRBV6-5,TGTGCCAGCAGTTTACCCGGGACATTTGAAGCTTTCTTT,CASSLPGTFEAFF
NA,NA,TRBJ2-1,TRBV5-1,TGCGCCAGCAGCTGGGGCCCCGGACTACACAATGAGCAGTTCTTC,CASSWGPGLHNEQFF
TRBD2,NA,TRBJ2-1,TRBV13,TGTGCCAGCAGCTTAGGGGGACTAGCGGGAGCCAATGAGCAGTTCTTC,CASSLGGLAGANEQFF
NA,NA,TRBJ2-7,TRBV5-4,TGTGCCAGCAGCGCCAAAGGGGGTTCCTACGAGCAGTACTTC,CASSAKGGSYEQYF
TRBD1,NA,TRBJ1-1,TRBV6-1,TGTGCCAGCAGTGTGACAGGGATAAACACTGAAGCTTTCTTT,CASSVTGINTEAFF
NA,NA,TRBJ2-3,TRBV2,TGTGCCAGCACCGCTAGAGCCACAGATACGCAGTATTTT,CASTARATDTQYF
TRBD2,NA,TRBJ2-5,TRBV5-1,TGCGCCAGCAGCTTGGCCGGACTAGCGGGGGGCCGGGAGACCCAGTACTTC,CASSLAGLAGGRETQYF
NA,NA,TRBJ1-1,TRBV6-6,TGTGCCAGCAGCCAAGCTCAGGGTTCCGTCACTGAAGCTTTCTTT,CASSQAQGSVTEAFF
NA,NA,TRBJ1-4,TRBV5-1,TGCGCCAGCAGCTTGGAGACAGCCTTTAATGAAAAACTGTTTTTT,CASSLETAFNEKLFF
NA,NA,TRBJ1-2,TRBV6-1,TGTGCCAGCAGTGAAGGGGGACATATTATCTATGGCTACACCTTC,CASSEGGHIIYGYTF
TRBD1,NA,TRBJ1-1,TRBV11-2,TGTGCCAGCAGCTTAGTGCCAGGGGGCAACGAAGCTTTCTTT,CASSLVPGGNEAFF
TRBD1,NA,TRBJ1-2,TRBV18,TGTGCCAGCACTGATACCGGGACAGGGGTTTATGGCTACACCTTC,CASTDTGTGVYGYTF
NA,NA,TRBJ2-7,TRBV5-1,TGCGCCAGCACCCACAGGGAGGCGGGGGAGGAGCAGTACTTC,CASTHREAGEEQYF
NA,NA,TRBJ1-4,TRBV18,TGTGCCAGCTCGCTCGCCGGAGAACTCAATGAAAAACTGTTTTTT,CASSLAGELNEKLFF
NA,NA,TRBJ2-1,TRBV25-1,TGTGCCAGCAGTGTGGGGGCGGGGGAATCAAATGAGCAGTTCTTC,CASSVGAGESNEQFF